These 23 T cell receptor beta chains were all obtained from the same sample, sequenced in a study of blood T cell repertoires in COVID-19 (dated by TCRdb to the early 2020s). The protocol used for the library was the immunoSEQ multiplex PCR assay. TCRdb retrieved this table from immuneACCESS and kept in-frame rearrangements only. Not all clones are present; in checked studies, unresolved V genes account for under half, and no reason is known for the remainder. In all, the sample holds about 180,000 clones, and over 65% of those were seen once. The top ten clones comprise over 15% of the sample. Sequencing was done on a sample of peripheral blood. These TCRs come from a person aged 70 to 79 with COVID-19, enrolled during active disease.

The chain has TRBV5-4 and TRBJ1-1, with a weak D call TRBD1 (5 bases). Trimming took 1 base from V and 2 from J, leaving 9 bases between them. The CDR3 contains 14 residues. Germline CDR1 reads SGHNT; CDR2 reads YYREEE (reference sequence). The CDR3 reads CASSLIQGNTEAFF. The CDR3 bases are TGTGCCAGCAGCTTGATTCAGGGAAACACTGAAGCTTTCTTT. Looking up the rest from reference TRBV5-4 and TRBJ1-1 gives the full variable domain: ETGVTQSPTHLIKTRGQQVTLRCSSQSGHNTVSWYQQALGQGPQFIFQYYREEENGRGNFPPRFSGLQFPNYSSELNVNALELDDSALYLCASSLIQGNTEAFFGQGTRLTVV.

This chain links TRBV6-1 with TRBJ1-1, with D possibly matching TRBD1 (6 bases). Germline V gives CDR1 MNHNS, CDR2 SASEGT. Trimming pared 3 bases from V and 9 bases from J, leaving 17 bases between. The CDR3 has 14 residues. CDR3: CASSDWGTGLKAFF. CDR3 nucleotide sequence: TGTGCCAGCAGTGATTGGGGAACAGGGTTAAAAGCTTTCTTT.

This rearrangement joins TRBV12-2 to TRBJ1-5; TRBD1, as called in the table, went unchecked against the DNA. TRBV12-2 is assigned pseudogene status. The CDR3 loop spans 15 amino acids. CDR3 bases: TGTGCAAGTCGCTTTGGCAGATATAGCAATCAGCCCCAGCATTTT. The encoded protein is CASRFGRYSNQPQHF.

This clone was detected once. V is TRBV4-2 and J is TRBJ2-1; D is perhaps TRBD2 (5 bases). Deletions cut 1 base from V and 10 bases from J, with 11 bases between. There are 13 residues in the CDR3. CDR1 is LGHNA, CDR2 YNFKEQ, per germline. The CDR3 here is CASSQGQGREQFF. CDR3 DNA sequence: TGTGCCAGCAGCCAAGGCCAAGGGAGAGAGCAGTTCTTC.

The rearrangement links TRBV29-1 to TRBJ2-1, with 7 bases that match TRBD1. Germline V gene sequence: CDR1 SQVTM, CDR2 ANQGSEA. CDR3 length equals 12 residues. V trimming: 7 bases; J trimming: 8 bases; junction bases outside the gene matches: 8. Here the CDR3 DNA reads TGCAGCGCGGCGACAGGGAGCGATGAGCAGTTCTTC. Translated: CSAATGSDEQFF.

The CDR3 region has the DNA TGTGCCAGCTCCCCAGGGGAGTTCGTGAATGAGCAGTTCTTC. Amino acids: CASSPGEFVNEQFF. The chain carries TRBV18 and TRBJ2-1; D is perhaps TRBD1 (6 bases). With 6 bases removed from V and 7 bases from J, the gap between germline ends came to 16 bases. The CDR3 runs to 14 residues. Germline lookup yields CDR1 KGHSH and CDR2 LQKENI.

The rearrangement joins TRBV12-3 or TRBV12-4 to TRBJ2-7; D gene ambiguous. Deletions cut 1 base from V and 6 bases from J, with 7 bases between. The CDR3 contains 12 residues. CDR3 in DNA: TGTGCCAGCAGTTTAGAGAGTCCCGAGCAGTACTTC. Amino acids: CASSLESPEQYF.

V is TRBV19 and J is TRBJ1-1; D might be TRBD1 (6 bases). V dropped 3 bases and J dropped 1 base, with 12 bases sitting between them. CDR1 LNHDA and CDR2 SQIVND come from the germline V gene (reference sequence). The CDR3 sequence is 15 residues long. CDR3 DNA: TGTGCCAGTAGTATGCTTCGGGGGGCGAACACTGAAGCTTTCTTT. Amino acids: CASSMLRGANTEAFF.

In this sample, this clone turned up a few times. The chain joins TRBV5-1 to TRBJ1-3; TRBD1 matches at 7 bases. The germline V gene encodes CDR1 SGHRS and CDR2 YFSETQ. The CDR3 consists of 15 residues. V was clipped by 2 bases and J by 2 bases; unmatched bases: 4. CDR3 protein: CASSLPTGTGNTIYF. The CDR3 DNA sequence: TGCGCCAGCAGCTTACCGACAGGGACTGGAAACACCATATATTTT. The full variable domain, in which reference TRBV5-1 and TRBJ1-3 provide the parts outside the CDR3, is KAGVTQTPRYLIKTRGQQVTLSCSPISGHRSVSWYQQTPGQGLQFLFEYFSETQRNKGNFPGRFSGRQFSNSRSEMNVSTLELGDSALYLCASSLPTGTGNTIYFGEGSWLTVV.

The chain combines TRBV10-3 with TRBJ2-5, with 7 bases matching TRBD1. Trimming at V came to 2 bases and at J to 0 bases, leaving 3 bases not matched to a gene. The CDR3 extends over 15 amino acids. Germline V gives CDR1 ENHRY, CDR2 SYGVKD. Here the CDR3 reads CAISETGVDQETQYF. For the CDR3, the DNA is TGTGCCATCAGTGAGACAGGGGTCGACCAAGAGACCCAGTACTTC.

The V gene is TRBV27, the J gene TRBJ1-1; D gene unclear. Trimming took 1 base from V and 1 from J, leaving 7 bases between them. Germline lookup yields CDR1 MNHEY and CDR2 SMNVEV (reference sequence). This CDR3 contains 14 residues. CDR3 in amino acids: CASSLWRENTEAFF. CDR3 DNA: TGTGCCAGCAGTTTATGGAGGGAGAACACTGAAGCTTTCTTT.

This clone came up once. V gene TRBV3-1 (or the pseudogene TRBV3-2) combines with J gene TRBJ2-7; the D is unclear. V dropped 1 base and J dropped 1 base, with 5 bases sitting between them. CDR3 size: 13 residues. Germline CDR1 and CDR2: LGHDT and YNNKEL (reference sequence). The DNA of the CDR3 is TGTGCCAGCAGCCAAGTCCGTTCCTACGAGCAGTACTTC. It encodes CASSQVRSYEQYF.

This clone came up once. The CDR3 nucleotides are TGCAGTGCTAGTGAACGCGGGCGGGAGAGTTACAATGAGCAGTTCTTC. Translating it yields CSASERGRESYNEQFF. This chain uses TRBV20-1 with TRBJ2-1; 7 bases fit TRBD2. Trimming removed 3 bases from V and 4 bases from J; junction bases left unmatched: 12. The germline CDR1 and CDR2 sequences are DFQATT and SNEGSKA (reference sequence). The CDR3 covers 16 residues.

The J gene is TRBJ1-3, the V gene TRBV5-8; TRBD1 is a possible D gene (6 bases). The germline gives CDR1 SGHTS, CDR2 YDEGEE. This CDR3 spans 13 amino acids. The germline V and J ends were trimmed by 2 bases and 8 bases, with 11 bases remaining between them. The CDR3 loop reads CASSLRQVDTIYF. CDR3 in DNA: TGTGCCAGCAGCTTACGACAGGTTGACACCATATATTTT. The full variable domain, with the rest looked up from reference TRBV5-8 and TRBJ1-3, is EAGVTQSPTHLIKTRGQQATLRCSPISGHTSVYWYQQALGLGLQFLLWYDEGEERNRGNFPPRFSGRQFPNYSSELNVNALELEDSALYLCASSLRQVDTIYFGEGSWLTVV.

The chain joins TRBV6-1 to TRBJ1-6, with 7 bases that match TRBD1. V dropped 2 bases and J dropped 10; count of bases not matched to a gene: 8. Per germline, CDR1 MNHNS and CDR2 SASEGT. The CDR3 is 15 residues long. The CDR3 nucleotides read TGTGCCAGCAGTGAAAGGAGGGCAGGGGGATCACCCCTCCACTTT. Its translation is CASSERRAGGSPLHF.

The chain employs TRBV4-3 and TRBJ2-7; 8 nucleotides line up with TRBD2. V was clipped by 1 base and J by 2 bases; unmatched bases: 4. Looked up from germline, CDR1 is LGHNA and CDR2 is YSLEER. The CDR3 length is 15 residues. CDR3 protein: CASSQASGPTYEQYF. In DNA, the CDR3 is TGCGCCAGCAGCCAAGCTAGCGGGCCTACCTACGAGCAGTACTTC.

This clone was observed a handful of times. The gene calls are TRBV4-2 and TRBJ2-7, with D possibly matching TRBD1 (5 bases). Germline assignment: CDR1 LGHNA and CDR2 YNFKEQ. This CDR3 has 15 residues. V lost 1 base, J lost 2 bases, and 12 bases lay in between. CDR3 sequence reads: CASSQAATETYEQYF. CDR3 DNA sequence: TGTGCCAGCAGCCAAGCTGCGACAGAAACCTACGAGCAGTACTTC.

J is TRBJ1-2 and V is TRBV2, with TRBD1 as a possible D gene (6 bases). Germline V lookup: CDR1 SNHLY, CDR2 FYNNEI. V lost 6 bases, J lost 8 bases, and 10 bases lay in between. This CDR3 has 11 amino acids. The CDR3 loop reads CASRVRGGYTF. In DNA, the CDR3 is TGTGCCAGCAGGGTCAGGGGCGGCTACACCTTC. The whole variable domain, filled in from reference TRBV2 and TRBJ1-2, reads EPEVTQTPSHQVTQMGQEVILRCVPISNHLYFYWYRQILGQKVEFLVSFYNNEISEKSEIFDDQFSVERPDGSNFTLKIRSTKLEDSAMYFCASRVRGGYTFGSGTRLTVV.

There are a few counts of this clone. V is TRBV3-1 (or the pseudogene TRBV3-2) and J is TRBJ2-1; the D is unclear. The length of the CDR3 is 12 residues. V lost 0 bases to trimming and J lost 14 bases, with 11 bases between them. Germline CDR1 is LGHDT and CDR2 is YNNKEL (reference sequence). The CDR3 DNA sequence: TGTGCCAGCAGCCAAGAGCCGTCTCAGGAGTTCTTC. Protein: CASSQEPSQEFF.

The table lists this clone with a count of one. The chain links TRBV4-1 to TRBJ2-3, with 11 bases identical to TRBD2. The V gene's germline CDR1 is MGHRA and CDR2 YSYEKL. V was clipped by 3 bases and J by 4 bases; unmatched bases: 12. The CDR3 extends over 18 amino acids. CDR3 sequence (DNA): TGCGCCAGCAGCCAGGGGAATCCGGGACTAGCGGTCGCAGATACGCAGTATTTT. This encodes CASSQGNPGLAVADTQYF.

V and J are TRBV24-1 and TRBJ1-5; D call uncertain. Germline V CDR1 and CDR2: KGHDR, SFDVKD. The CDR3 contains 13 residues. Trimming pared 11 bases from V and 6 bases from J, leaving 16 bases between. This CDR3 is CASQSGRLQPQHF. As DNA, the CDR3 is TGTGCCAGCCAGTCCGGCAGACTTCAGCCCCAGCATTTT.

V is TRBV28 and J is TRBJ2-5, with 9 bases aligning to TRBD2. The V segment lost 5 bases and the J segment 4 bases; nucleotides outside the gene matches: 11. CDR3 length: 16 residues. CDR1 is MDHEN, CDR2 SYDVKM, per germline. The CDR3 reads CASSRGTSILLETQYF. CDR3 nucleotides: TGTGCCAGCAGTCGCGGGACTAGCATTCTGTTAGAGACCCAGTACTTC.

The genes are TRBV19 and TRBJ2-5, with a weak D call TRBD2 (5 bases). V lost 8 bases and J 2 bases, leaving 15 bases between the germline ends. The CDR3 has 14 amino acids. The germline V gene encodes CDR1 LNHDA and CDR2 SQIVND (reference sequence). For the CDR3, the DNA is TGTGCCAGTTCCCGACTAAACTCTCAAGAGACCCAGTACTTC. Protein sequence: CASSRLNSQETQYF.